This record concerns one T cell receptor beta chain sequence. These data are taken from a study of T cell changes during pregnancy in multiple sclerosis. Repertoires were generated with immunoSEQ multiplex PCR, while TCRdb's copy carries only in-frame clones and drops some. The sample includes 65,000 to 80,000 clones, about 93% of them seen just once. Germline V CDR1 and CDR2: MNHNY, SVGAGI (reference sequence). The V and J ends lost 0 bases and 4 bases respectively, with 9 bases between them. CDR3 length equals 14 residues. The chain recombines TRBV6-6 with TRBJ2-5; D unclear. This specimen consisted of peripheral blood, obtained in the first trimester of pregnancy. The clonotype comes from a female donor with multiple sclerosis, enrolled in a pregnancy study. CDR3 amino acids: CASSYSRLGETQYF. In DNA form, the CDR3 reads TGTGCCAGCAGTTACTCGAGACTGGGAGAGACCCAGTACTTC.